One and the same sample provided the 10 T cell receptor beta chains below, sequenced in a study of shared clonotypes between healthy human individuals. Clones were read by immunoSEQ multiplex PCR, and TCRdb kept only the in-frame ones, dropping some. The repertoire holds around 2.3 million clones, with more than 90% as singletons. The sample consisted of naive CD4+ T cells sorted from blood. Documented subset: CD45RA+ positively selected. These receptors were collected from a young man in good health.

V gene TRBV6-5 combines with J gene TRBJ2-3; a possible D gene is TRBD1 (5 bases). The germline V gene encodes CDR1 MNHEY and CDR2 SVGAGI. Trimming cost V 2 bases and J 8 bases, with 11 bases left between them. The CDR3 contains 13 residues. The CDR3: CASSYGAQGTQYF. DNA of the CDR3: TGTGCCAGCAGTTACGGGGCGCAAGGTACGCAGTATTTT.

The chain employs TRBV28 and TRBJ1-1, with D maybe TRBD1 (5 bases). With 8 bases removed from V and 1 base from J, the gap between germline ends came to 5 bases. CDR1 and CDR2 (germline): MDHEN, SYDVKM. The CDR3 totals 11 residues. The CDR3 nucleotides are TGTGCCAGCGGGGCGAACACTGAAGCTTTCTTT. Encoded protein: CASGANTEAFF.

The V and J genes are TRBV19 and TRBJ1-5, with D possibly TRBD1 on 5 matching bases. The CDR3 extends over 16 amino acids. CDR1 and CDR2 (germline): LNHDA, SQIVND (reference sequence). V was clipped by 4 bases and J by 1 base, with 14 bases between them. CDR3 DNA sequence: TGTGCCAGTAGTACTGCAGGGTTTGGGAGCAATCAGCCCCAGCATTTT. It codes for CASSTAGFGSNQPQHF.

This rearrangement joins TRBV19 to TRBJ2-7, with D perhaps TRBD2 (6 bases). Per germline, CDR1 LNHDA and CDR2 SQIVND (reference sequence). The length of the CDR3 is 11 residues. Trimming took off 4 bases at V and 9 bases at J, with 10 bases between the two ends. Here the CDR3 reads CASSTGGWQYF. In DNA form, the CDR3 reads TGTGCCAGTAGTACCGGGGGTTGGCAGTACTTC. Using reference TRBV19 and TRBJ2-7 for the parts outside the CDR3, the full variable domain is DGGITQSPKYLFRKEGQNVTLSCEQNLNHDAMYWYRQDPGQGLRLIYYSQIVNDFQKGDIAEGYSVSREKKESFPLTVTSAQKNPTAFYLCASSTGGWQYFGPGTRLTVT.

The chain combines TRBV30 with TRBJ2-2, with 8 bases that match TRBD1. V shed 3 bases, J shed 5 bases, and the junction held 8 bases outside the gene matches. The CDR3 has 15 residues. CDR1 is GTSNPN, CDR2 SVGIG, per germline (reference sequence). The chain's CDR3 is CAWSPLDRDTGELFF. The CDR3 nucleotides read TGTGCCTGGAGCCCGTTGGACAGGGATACCGGGGAGCTGTTTTTT.

Comment on this clone: Other DNA sequences in this sample translate to the same CDR3. The chain recombines TRBV7-9 with TRBJ1-2, with D unresolved. Germline CDR1 and CDR2: SEHNR and FQNEAQ (reference sequence). With 5 bases removed from V and 0 bases from J, the gap between germline ends came to 4 bases. This CDR3 has 12 residues. CDR3 region: CASSATNYGYTF. CDR3 nucleotides: TGTGCCAGCAGCGCAACTAACTATGGCTACACCTTC.

The chain uses TRBV18 and TRBJ1-6; D perhaps matches TRBD1 (6 bases). CDR3 length equals 15 residues. Per germline, CDR1 KGHSH and CDR2 LQKENI. The V and J ends lost 1 base and 10 bases respectively, with 14 bases between them. As DNA, the CDR3 is TGTGCCAGCTCACCACGACAGGCCGGAGGGTCACCCCTCCACTTT. Translating it yields CASSPRQAGGSPLHF.

This chain connects TRBV29-1 to TRBJ2-4; D call uncertain. Germline-derived CDR1 and CDR2 are SQVTM and ANQGSEA. V shed 5 bases and J shed 0 bases, with 11 bases lying between them. This CDR3 region has 14 residues. The CDR3 spells CSVRELGAKNIQYF. The CDR3 DNA follows: TGCAGCGTTAGAGAATTGGGAGCCAAAAACATTCAGTACTTC.

Details on this clone: The sample carries other DNA sequences with the same CDR3. The rearrangement joins TRBV5-1 to TRBJ2-7; tentatively, D is TRBD1 or TRBD2 (5 bases each). The CDR3 is 15 residues long. Germline V CDR1 and CDR2: SGHRS, YFSETQ. V was trimmed by 4 bases and J by 0 bases, leaving 14 bases between them. The CDR3 nucleotides read TGCGCCAGCAGCCCCCCCGGGACGGCCTCCTACGAGCAGTACTTC. It encodes CASSPPGTASYEQYF.

The chain combines TRBV5-6 with TRBJ1-1; 9 positions agree with TRBD1. The CDR3 covers 14 residues. Losses at the gene ends were 5 bases for V and 0 bases for J; bases not matched to a gene: 2. Germline CDR1 reads SGHDT; CDR2 reads YYEEEE. The CDR3, as DNA: TGTGCCAGCAGAAGGGACAGGGTGAACACTGAAGCTTTCTTT. This encodes CASRRDRVNTEAFF.